This TCR beta chain was profiled in a study of blood T cell repertoires in COVID-19. Study in general: Sites across the United States, Italy and Spain contributed samples from acute and convalescent COVID-19.

In the original workflow: For nucleated cells, counts were estimated from reference gene primer amplification. TCRdb keeps only in-frame clones here, not all; method: immunoSEQ multiplex PCR. V and J calls and clone size follow that table, whereas D and trimming were derived from the DNA. This sample yields about 260,000 clones, of which roughly 87% are seen a single time; about 0.7% belongs to the top ten. The CDR3 consists of 17 residues. CDR1 is ENHRY and CDR2 is SYGVKD in the germline V gene. With V trimmed by 4 bases and J by 0 bases, 9 bases remained unmatched. The chain recombines TRBV10-3 with TRBJ1-3, with TRBD1 matching over 7 bases. Sample: peripheral blood. This receptor was obtained from a human donor in a cohort sampled during active COVID-19. The CDR3 region has the DNA TGTGCCATCAGTGGGAGAGGGGGACAGAGCTCTGGAAACACCATATATTTT. This codes for CAISGRGGQSSGNTIYF.